The 8 T cell receptor beta chains below all came from one sample that was sequenced in a study of OX40 agonist ivuxolimab in advanced cancers. Generated by immunoSEQ multiplex PCR, the TCRdb table keeps only in-frame clones and is missing some. The repertoire consists of approximately 50,000 clones, with around nine tenths occurring once and the leading ten covering 7.8%. The sample here was CD4+ or CD8+ T cells sorted from blood, taken in a trial of the OX40 agonist ivuxolimab. These receptors were collected from an adult with an advanced solid tumor such as melanoma, head and neck, liver or kidney cancer.

The V call is TRBV7-6, the J call TRBJ1-3; no clear D gene. Per the germline V gene, CDR1 is SGHVS and CDR2 is FNYEAQ. The CDR3 totals 15 residues. Trimming took 2 bases from V and 4 from J, leaving 12 bases between them. CDR3: CASSLQTHGGNTIYF. DNA for the CDR3: TGTGCCAGCAGCTTACAGACACACGGAGGAAACACCATATATTTT.

V gene TRBV30 combines with J gene TRBJ2-3; TRBD2 aligns across 8 bases. The CDR3 consists of 17 residues. V shed 0 bases and J 5 bases; nucleotides not matched to a gene: 13. From germline, CDR1 is GTSNPN and CDR2 SVGIG (reference sequence). CDR3 nucleotide sequence: TGTGCCTGGAGTGTTAGCATCCCGGGACTAGAGGGAGATACGCAGTATTTT. It yields the protein CAWSVSIPGLEGDTQYF.

This clone showed up just a few times. V is TRBV6-1 and J is TRBJ1-5; D not resolved. Trimming stripped 3 bases from V and 4 bases from J, with 13 bases between. This CDR3 is built from 15 residues. Germline CDR1 MNHNS, CDR2 SASEGT. This chain's CDR3 is CASSDWEGTNQPQHF. The CDR3 DNA reads as TGTGCCAGCAGTGATTGGGAGGGAACTAATCAGCCCCAGCATTTT.

This clone was seen a handful of times. V is TRBV28 and J is TRBJ1-2; D ambiguous. This CDR3 is built from 12 residues. CDR1 and CDR2 from the germline V gene are MDHEN and SYDVKM. In DNA, the CDR3 is TGTGTCGCTGGACGGGCGGACTATGGCTACACCTTC. This encodes CVAGRADYGYTF.

V usage is TRBV10-3 and J usage is TRBJ2-5, with 12 bases identical to TRBD2. Losses at the gene ends were 4 bases for V and 6 bases for J; bases not matched to a gene: 21. CDR3 size: 20 residues. Per germline, CDR1 ENHRY and CDR2 SYGVKD. The CDR3 DNA sequence: TGTGCCATCAGTGTCACTCGAGTGTGGCTAGCGGGAGGGTGGCGGAAGACCCAGTACTTC. As protein: CAISVTRVWLAGGWRKTQYF.

This rearrangement joins TRBV6-6 to TRBJ1-2, with 12 positions matching TRBD1. This CDR3 has 14 amino acids. The germline CDR1 and CDR2 sequences are MNHNY and SVGAGI (reference sequence). After removal of 7 bases from V and 5 bases from J, the junction contained 5 bases not matched to a gene. DNA for the CDR3: TGTGCCAGCAACCAGGGACAGGGGGCTTATGGCTACACCTTC. Protein product: CASNQGQGAYGYTF.

The V gene is TRBV7-3, the J gene TRBJ2-5; TRBD2 aligns across 14 bases. The CDR3 loop spans 15 amino acids. Germline lookup yields CDR1 SGHTA and CDR2 FQGTGA. Trimming cost V 4 bases and J 5 bases; bases outside gene matches: 3. The CDR3 sequence: CASSSGLAGGETQYF. CDR3 sequence (DNA): TGTGCCAGCAGCTCCGGACTAGCGGGAGGTGAGACCCAGTACTTC.

The count of this clone is one. In DNA, the CDR3 is TGTGCCACCGGTCCGGGGTTTGAAGAGACCCAGTACTTC. The encoded protein is CATGPGFEETQYF. The genes are TRBV15 and TRBJ2-5; TRBD2 is a possible D gene (5 bases). Looked up from germline, CDR1 is LNHNV and CDR2 is YYDKDF (reference sequence). Trimming left V 8 bases short and J 3 bases short, with 13 bases between. This CDR3 spans 13 amino acids.